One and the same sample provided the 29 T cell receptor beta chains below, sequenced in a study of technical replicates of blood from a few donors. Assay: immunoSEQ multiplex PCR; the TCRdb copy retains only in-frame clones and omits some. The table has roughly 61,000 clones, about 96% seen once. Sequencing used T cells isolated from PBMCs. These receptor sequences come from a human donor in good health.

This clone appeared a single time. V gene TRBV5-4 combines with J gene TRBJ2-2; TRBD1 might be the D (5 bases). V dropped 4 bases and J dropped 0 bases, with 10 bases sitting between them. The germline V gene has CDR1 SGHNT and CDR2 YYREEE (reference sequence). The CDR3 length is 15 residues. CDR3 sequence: CASSPPGPNTGELFF. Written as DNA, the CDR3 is TGTGCCAGCAGCCCCCCAGGGCCGAACACCGGGGAGCTGTTTTTT.

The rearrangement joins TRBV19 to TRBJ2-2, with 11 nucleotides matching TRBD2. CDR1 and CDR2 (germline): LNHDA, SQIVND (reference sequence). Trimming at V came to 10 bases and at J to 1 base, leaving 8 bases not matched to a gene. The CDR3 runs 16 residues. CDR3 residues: CATRRLAGRNTGELFF. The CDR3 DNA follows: TGTGCCACCAGGAGACTAGCGGGGAGGAACACCGGGGAGCTGTTTTTT.

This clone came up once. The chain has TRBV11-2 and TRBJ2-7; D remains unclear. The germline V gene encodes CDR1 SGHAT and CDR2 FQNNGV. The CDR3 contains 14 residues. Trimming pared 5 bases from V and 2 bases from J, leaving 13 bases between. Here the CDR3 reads CASSLDRGPYEQYF. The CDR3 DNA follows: TGTGCCAGCAGCCTTGACCGCGGCCCCTACGAGCAGTACTTC.

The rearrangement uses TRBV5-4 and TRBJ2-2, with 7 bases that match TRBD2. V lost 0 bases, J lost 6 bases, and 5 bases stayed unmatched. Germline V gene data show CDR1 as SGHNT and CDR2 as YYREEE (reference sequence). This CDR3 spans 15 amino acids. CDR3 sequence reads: CASSLALGGSGELFF. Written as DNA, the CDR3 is TGTGCCAGCAGCTTGGCTTTGGGGGGGTCCGGGGAGCTGTTTTTT.

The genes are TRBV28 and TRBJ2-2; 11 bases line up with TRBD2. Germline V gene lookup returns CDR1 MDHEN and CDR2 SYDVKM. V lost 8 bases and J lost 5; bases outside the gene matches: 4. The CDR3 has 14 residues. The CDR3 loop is CASQTSGTTGELFF. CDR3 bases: TGTGCCAGCCAGACTAGCGGGACTACCGGGGAGCTGTTTTTT.

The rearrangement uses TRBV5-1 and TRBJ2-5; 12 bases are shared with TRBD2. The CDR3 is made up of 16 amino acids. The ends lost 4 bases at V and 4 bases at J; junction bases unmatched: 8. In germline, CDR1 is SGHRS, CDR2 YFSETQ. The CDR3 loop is CASSPYLAGGPETQYF. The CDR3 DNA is TGCGCCAGCAGCCCCTACCTAGCGGGAGGGCCAGAGACCCAGTACTTC.

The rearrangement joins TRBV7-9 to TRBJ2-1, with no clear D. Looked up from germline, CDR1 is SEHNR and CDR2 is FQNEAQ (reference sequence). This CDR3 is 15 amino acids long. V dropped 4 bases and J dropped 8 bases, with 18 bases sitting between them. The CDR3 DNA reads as TGTGCCAGCAGCTCAAGGAGCCGCTACGGCGATGAGCAGTTCTTC. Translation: CASSSRSRYGDEQFF.

Written as DNA, the CDR3 is TGTGCCAGCAGTGATGTTGCGCGTGAGCAGTACTTC. Its translation: CASSDVAREQYF. The chain joins TRBV6-1 to TRBJ2-7; unclear D gene. Trimming cost V 3 bases and J 7 bases, with 10 bases left between them. CDR1 is MNHNS, CDR2 SASEGT, per germline. The CDR3 contains 12 residues.

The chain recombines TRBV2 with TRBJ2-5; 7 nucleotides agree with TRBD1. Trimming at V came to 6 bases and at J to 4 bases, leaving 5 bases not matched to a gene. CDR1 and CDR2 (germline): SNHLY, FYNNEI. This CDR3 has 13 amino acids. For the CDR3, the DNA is TGTGCCAGCAGCGGTAACAGGGGAGAGACCCAGTACTTC. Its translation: CASSGNRGETQYF.

CDR3 protein: CASSRGLAGANEQFF. The DNA of the CDR3 is TGTGCCAGCAGTAGGGGACTAGCGGGAGCCAATGAGCAGTTCTTC. V gene TRBV6-5 combines with J gene TRBJ2-1; 14 bases agree with TRBD2. The CDR3 contains 15 residues. Germline CDR1 and CDR2: MNHEY and SVGAGI. V lost 5 bases to trimming and J lost 6 bases; unmatched junction nucleotides: 3.

CDR3 residues: CAIRTSTGAGELFF. Here the CDR3 DNA reads TGTGCCATCAGGACAAGCACAGGGGCCGGGGAGCTGTTTTTT. The J gene is TRBJ2-2, the V gene TRBV10-3, with 7 bases matching TRBD1. V dropped 6 bases and J dropped 6; count of bases not matched to a gene: 7. Germline V gene data show CDR1 as ENHRY and CDR2 as SYGVKD. CDR3 length: 14 residues.

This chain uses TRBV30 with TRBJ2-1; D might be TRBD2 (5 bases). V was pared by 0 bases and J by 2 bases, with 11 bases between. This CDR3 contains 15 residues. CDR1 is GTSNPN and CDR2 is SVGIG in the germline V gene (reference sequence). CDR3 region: CAWSVRGATYNEQFF. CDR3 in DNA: TGTGCCTGGAGTGTACGGGGAGCTACCTACAATGAGCAGTTCTTC. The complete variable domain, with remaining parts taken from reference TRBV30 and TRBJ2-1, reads SQTIHQWPATLVQPVGSPLSLECTVEGTSNPNLYWYRQAAGRGLQLLFYSVGIGQISSEVPQNLSASRPQDRQFILSSKKLLLSDSGFYLCAWSVRGATYNEQFFGPGTRLTVL.

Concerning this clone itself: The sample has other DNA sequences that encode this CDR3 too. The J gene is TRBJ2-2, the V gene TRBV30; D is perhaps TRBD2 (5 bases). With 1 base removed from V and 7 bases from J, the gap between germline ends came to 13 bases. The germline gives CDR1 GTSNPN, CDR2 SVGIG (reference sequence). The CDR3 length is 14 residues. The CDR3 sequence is CAWSAGQRGGELFF. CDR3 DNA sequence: TGTGCCTGGAGTGCAGGTCAACGGGGCGGGGAGCTGTTTTTT. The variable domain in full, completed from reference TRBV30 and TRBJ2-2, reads SQTIHQWPATLVQPVGSPLSLECTVEGTSNPNLYWYRQAAGRGLQLLFYSVGIGQISSEVPQNLSASRPQDRQFILSSKKLLLSDSGFYLCAWSAGQRGGELFFGEGSRLTVL.

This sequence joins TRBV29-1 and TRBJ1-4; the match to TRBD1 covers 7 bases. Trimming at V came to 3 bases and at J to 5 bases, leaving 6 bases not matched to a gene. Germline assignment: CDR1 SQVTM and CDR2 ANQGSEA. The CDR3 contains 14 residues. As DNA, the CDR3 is TGCAGCGTTGACCCGACAGGGAGCAATGAAAAACTGTTTTTT. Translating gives CSVDPTGSNEKLFF.

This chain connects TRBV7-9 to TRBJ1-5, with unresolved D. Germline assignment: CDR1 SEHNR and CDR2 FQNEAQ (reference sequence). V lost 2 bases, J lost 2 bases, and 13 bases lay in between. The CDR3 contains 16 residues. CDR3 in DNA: TGTGCCAGCAGCTTACAGGTGGGGAGGGGCAATCAGCCCCAGCATTTT. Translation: CASSLQVGRGNQPQHF.

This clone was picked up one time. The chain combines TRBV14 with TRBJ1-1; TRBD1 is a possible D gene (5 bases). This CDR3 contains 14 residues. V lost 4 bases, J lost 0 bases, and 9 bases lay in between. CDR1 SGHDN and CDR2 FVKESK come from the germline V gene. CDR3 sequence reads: CASSRGRVNTEAFF. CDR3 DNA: TGTGCCAGCAGCCGGGGGAGGGTGAACACTGAAGCTTTCTTT.

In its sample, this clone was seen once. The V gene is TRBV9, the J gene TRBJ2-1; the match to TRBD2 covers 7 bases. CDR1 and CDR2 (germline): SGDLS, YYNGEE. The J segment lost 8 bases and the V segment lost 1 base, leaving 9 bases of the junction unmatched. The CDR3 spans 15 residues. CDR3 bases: TGTGCCAGCAGCGTAACTTGGCGGGAGTCGTATGAGCAGTTCTTC. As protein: CASSVTWRESYEQFF.

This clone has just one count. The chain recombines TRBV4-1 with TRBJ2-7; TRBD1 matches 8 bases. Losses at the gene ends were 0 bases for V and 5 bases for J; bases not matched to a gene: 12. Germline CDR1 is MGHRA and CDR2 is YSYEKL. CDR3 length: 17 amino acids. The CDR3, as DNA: TGCGCCAGCAGCCAAGATAAGGACAGGGAGGCGTTTGACGAGCAGTACTTC. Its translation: CASSQDKDREAFDEQYF.

The chain's CDR3 is CASKATGANTEAFF. In DNA, the CDR3 is TGTGCCAGTAAGGCCACAGGGGCTAATACTGAAGCTTTCTTT. The J gene is TRBJ1-1, the V gene TRBV19; TRBD1 matches at 7 bases. Germline assignment: CDR1 LNHDA and CDR2 SQIVND (reference sequence). The CDR3 is 14 residues long. The junction had 10 bases not matched to a gene; V was cut back by 7 bases and J by 5 bases.

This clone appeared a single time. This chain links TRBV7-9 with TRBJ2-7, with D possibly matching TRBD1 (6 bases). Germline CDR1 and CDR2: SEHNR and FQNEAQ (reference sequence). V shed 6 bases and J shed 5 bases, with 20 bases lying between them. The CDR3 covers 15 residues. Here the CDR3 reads CASSRLQGPSNEQYF. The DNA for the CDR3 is TGTGCCAGCAGTCGCCTACAGGGTCCATCTAACGAGCAGTACTTC.

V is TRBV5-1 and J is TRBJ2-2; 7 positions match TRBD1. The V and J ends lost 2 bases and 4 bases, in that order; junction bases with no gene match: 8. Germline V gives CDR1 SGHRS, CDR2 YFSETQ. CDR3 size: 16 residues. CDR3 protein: CASSLEGQPITGELFF. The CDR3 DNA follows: TGCGCCAGCAGCTTAGAGGGACAGCCGATCACCGGGGAGCTGTTTTTT.

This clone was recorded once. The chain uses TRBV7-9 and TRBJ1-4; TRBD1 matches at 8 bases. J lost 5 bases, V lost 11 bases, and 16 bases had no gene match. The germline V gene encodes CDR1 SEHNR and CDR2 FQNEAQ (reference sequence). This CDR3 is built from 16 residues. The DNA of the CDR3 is TGTGCCCAGTACCGGGACACAGGGGGGAAAAATGAAAAACTGTTTTTT. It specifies CAQYRDTGGKNEKLFF.

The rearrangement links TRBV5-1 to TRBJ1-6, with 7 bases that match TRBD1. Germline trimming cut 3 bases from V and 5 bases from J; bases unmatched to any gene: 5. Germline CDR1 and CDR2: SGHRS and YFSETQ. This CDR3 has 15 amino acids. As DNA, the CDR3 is TGCGCCAGCAGCTCCCGGGACAGTCATAATTCACCCCTCCACTTT. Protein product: CASSSRDSHNSPLHF.

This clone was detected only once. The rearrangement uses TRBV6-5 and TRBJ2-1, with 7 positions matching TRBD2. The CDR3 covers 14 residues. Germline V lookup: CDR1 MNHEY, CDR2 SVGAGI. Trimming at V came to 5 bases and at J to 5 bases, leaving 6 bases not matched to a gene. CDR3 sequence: CASSQAGIDNEQFF. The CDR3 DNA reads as TGTGCCAGCAGTCAAGCGGGAATTGACAATGAGCAGTTCTTC.

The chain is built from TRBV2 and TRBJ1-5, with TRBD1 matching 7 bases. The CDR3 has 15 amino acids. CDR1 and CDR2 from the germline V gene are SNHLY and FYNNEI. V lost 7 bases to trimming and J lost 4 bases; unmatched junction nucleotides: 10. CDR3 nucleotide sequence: TGTGCCAGCACCGAATCCGGGACAGAGAATCAGCCCCAGCATTTT. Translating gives CASTESGTENQPQHF.

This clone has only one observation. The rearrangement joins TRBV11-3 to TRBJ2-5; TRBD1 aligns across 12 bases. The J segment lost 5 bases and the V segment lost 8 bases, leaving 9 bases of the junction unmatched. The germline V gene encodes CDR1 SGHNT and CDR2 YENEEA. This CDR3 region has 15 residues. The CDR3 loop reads CASGQGQGAQETQYF. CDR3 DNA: TGTGCCAGCGGGCAGGGACAGGGGGCCCAGGAGACCCAGTACTTC.

CDR3 in DNA: TGTGCCAGTAGTACGCGGTACGGAGCCTCTGGAAACACCATATATTTT. It is translated as CASSTRYGASGNTIYF. This chain uses TRBV19 with TRBJ1-3, with D hard to call. Trimming stripped 4 bases from V and 0 bases from J, with 13 bases between. The CDR3 consists of 16 residues. The germline V gene has CDR1 LNHDA and CDR2 SQIVND (reference sequence).

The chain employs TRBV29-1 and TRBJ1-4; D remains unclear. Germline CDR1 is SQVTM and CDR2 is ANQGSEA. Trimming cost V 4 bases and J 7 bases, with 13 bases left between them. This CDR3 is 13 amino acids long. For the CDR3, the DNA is TGCAGCGTTGGGATGCGGGCGGGTGAAAAACTGTTTTTT. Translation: CSVGMRAGEKLFF.

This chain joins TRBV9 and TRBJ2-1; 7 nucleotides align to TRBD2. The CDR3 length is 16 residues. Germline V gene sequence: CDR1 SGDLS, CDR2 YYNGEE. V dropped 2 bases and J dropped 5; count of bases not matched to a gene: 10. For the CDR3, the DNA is TGTGCCAGCAGCGTTATGGGAGCGGGACGCAACAATGAGCAGTTCTTC. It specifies CASSVMGAGRNNEQFF.